What follows is one TCR beta chain and its context. The antigen is undetermined. The junction differs from germline at one of its ends, possibly a read error. Through a sample-barcoded 5' primer and a J-beta primer mix, a second PCR was run for roughly 7 to 11 cycles. One entry per CDR3 protein results from TCRdb running MiXCR on the 5' RACE reads. The table has 550,000 to 600,000 distinct CDR3 sequences, more than 45% seen once. The data stem from a study of blood T cells in healthy people across ages. Donation came from healthy Caucasian individuals in Russia who were aged roughly 6 to 95. Findings and caveats of the study: Both higher diversity and more naive CD4+ cells marked long-lived donors when set against aged donors. With donor CMV status unknown, expanded clonotype changes were possibly confounded.

Specimen: blood. This TCR was sampled from a man older than 75 in good health.

In DNA, the CDR3 is TGTGCTAGTGGTGTGGCGGGGGTGAACGTCCTAACTTTC. This gives the protein CASGVAGVNVLTF. This chain connects TRBV12-5 to TRBJ2-6; 7 bases agree with TRBD2. CDR1 is LGHNT, CDR2 FRNRAP, per germline. This CDR3 spans 13 amino acids.